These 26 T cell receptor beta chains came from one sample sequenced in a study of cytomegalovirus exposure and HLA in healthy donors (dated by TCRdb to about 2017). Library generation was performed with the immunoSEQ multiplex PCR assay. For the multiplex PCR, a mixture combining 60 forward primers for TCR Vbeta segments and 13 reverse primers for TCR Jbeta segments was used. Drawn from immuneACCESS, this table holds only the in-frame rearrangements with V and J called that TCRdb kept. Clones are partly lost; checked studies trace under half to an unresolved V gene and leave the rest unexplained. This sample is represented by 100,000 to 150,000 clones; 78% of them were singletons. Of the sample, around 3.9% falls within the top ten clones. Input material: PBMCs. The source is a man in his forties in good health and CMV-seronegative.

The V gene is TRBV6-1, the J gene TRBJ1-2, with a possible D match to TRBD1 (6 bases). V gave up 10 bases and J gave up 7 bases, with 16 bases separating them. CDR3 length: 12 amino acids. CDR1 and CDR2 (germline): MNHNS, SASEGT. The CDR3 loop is CATRMGALGYTF. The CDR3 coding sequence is TGTGCCACAAGAATGGGGGCGCTTGGCTACACCTTC.

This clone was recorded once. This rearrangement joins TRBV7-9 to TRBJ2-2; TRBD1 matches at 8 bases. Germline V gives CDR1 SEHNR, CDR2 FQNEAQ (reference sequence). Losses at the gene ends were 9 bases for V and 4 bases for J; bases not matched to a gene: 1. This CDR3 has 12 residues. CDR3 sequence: CARTGATGELFF. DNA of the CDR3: TGTGCCAGGACAGGGGCCACCGGGGAGCTGTTTTTT.

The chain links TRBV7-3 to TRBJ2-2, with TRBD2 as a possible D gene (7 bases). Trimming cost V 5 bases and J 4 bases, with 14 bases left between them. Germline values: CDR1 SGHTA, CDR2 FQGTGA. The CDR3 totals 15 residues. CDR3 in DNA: TGTGCCAGCAGCCCTAGGGGGGGCCTCACCGGGGAGCTGTTTTTT. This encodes CASSPRGGLTGELFF.

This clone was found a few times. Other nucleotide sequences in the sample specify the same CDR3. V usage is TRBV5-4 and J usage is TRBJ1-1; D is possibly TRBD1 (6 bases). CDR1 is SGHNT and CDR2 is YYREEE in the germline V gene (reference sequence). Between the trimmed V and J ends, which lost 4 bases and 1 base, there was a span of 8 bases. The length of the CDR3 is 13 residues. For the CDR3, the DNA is TGTGCCAGCAGCCTGGACAGGAACACTGAAGCTTTCTTT. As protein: CASSLDRNTEAFF. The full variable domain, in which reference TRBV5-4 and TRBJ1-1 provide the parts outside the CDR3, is ETGVTQSPTHLIKTRGQQVTLRCSSQSGHNTVSWYQQALGQGPQFIFQYYREEENGRGNFPPRFSGLQFPNYSSELNVNALELDDSALYLCASSLDRNTEAFFGQGTRLTVV.

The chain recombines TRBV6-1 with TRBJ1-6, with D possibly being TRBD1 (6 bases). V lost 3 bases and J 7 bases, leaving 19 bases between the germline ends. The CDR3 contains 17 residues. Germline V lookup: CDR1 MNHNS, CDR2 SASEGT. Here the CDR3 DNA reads TGTGCCAGCAGTGAGGGGAGCAGGGGCTGGTCGAATTCACCCCTCCACTTT. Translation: CASSEGSRGWSNSPLHF.

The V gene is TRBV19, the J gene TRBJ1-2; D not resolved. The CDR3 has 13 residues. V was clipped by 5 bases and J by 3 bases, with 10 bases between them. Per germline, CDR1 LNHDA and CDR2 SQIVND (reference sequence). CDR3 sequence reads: CASSPQRYYGYTF. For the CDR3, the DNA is TGTGCCAGTAGTCCACAAAGATACTATGGCTACACCTTC. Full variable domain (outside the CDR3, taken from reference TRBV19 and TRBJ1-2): DGGITQSPKYLFRKEGQNVTLSCEQNLNHDAMYWYRQDPGQGLRLIYYSQIVNDFQKGDIAEGYSVSREKKESFPLTVTSAQKNPTAFYLCASSPQRYYGYTFGSGTRLTVV.

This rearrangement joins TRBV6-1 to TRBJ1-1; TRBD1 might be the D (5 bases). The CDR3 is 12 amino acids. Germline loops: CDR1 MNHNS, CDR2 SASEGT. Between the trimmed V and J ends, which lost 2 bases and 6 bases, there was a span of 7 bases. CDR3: CASSEWGSEAFF. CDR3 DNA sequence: TGTGCCAGCAGTGAATGGGGCTCTGAAGCTTTCTTT.

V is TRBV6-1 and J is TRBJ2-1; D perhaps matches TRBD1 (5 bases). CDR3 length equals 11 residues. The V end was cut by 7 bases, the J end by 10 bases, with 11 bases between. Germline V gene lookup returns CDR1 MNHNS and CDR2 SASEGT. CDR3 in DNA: TGTGCCAGCAAAAAACACAGGGAGCAGTTCTTC. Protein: CASKKHREQFF.

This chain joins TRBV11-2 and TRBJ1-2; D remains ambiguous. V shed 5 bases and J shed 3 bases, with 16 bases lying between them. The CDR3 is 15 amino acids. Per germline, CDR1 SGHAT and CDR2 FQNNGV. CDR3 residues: CASSPSAGSYYGYTF. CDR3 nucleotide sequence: TGTGCCAGCAGCCCCTCGGCGGGATCTTACTATGGCTACACCTTC.

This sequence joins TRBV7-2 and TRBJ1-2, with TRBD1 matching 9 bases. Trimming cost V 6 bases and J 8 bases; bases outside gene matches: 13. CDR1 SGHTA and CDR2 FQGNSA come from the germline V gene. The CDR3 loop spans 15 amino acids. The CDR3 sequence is CASRDTGGVVRGYTF. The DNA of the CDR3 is TGTGCCAGCAGGGATACAGGGGGCGTCGTGCGGGGCTACACCTTC.

In nucleotides, the CDR3 is TGTGCCAGCAGCTTAGCAGGGACAGGGGGCAGACAGCCCCAGCATTTT. It is translated as CASSLAGTGGRQPQHF. This chain links TRBV7-2 with TRBJ1-5; TRBD1 aligns across 12 bases. The germline V gene has CDR1 SGHTA and CDR2 FQGNSA. This CDR3 has 16 amino acids. The J segment lost 7 bases and the V segment lost 0 bases, leaving 4 bases of the junction unmatched. Using reference TRBV7-2 and TRBJ1-5 for the parts outside the CDR3, the full variable domain is GAGVSQSPSNKVTEKGKDVELRCDPISGHTALYWYRQSLGQGLEFLIYFQGNSAPDKSGLPSDRFSAERTGGSVSTLTIQRTQQEDSAVYLCASSLAGTGGRQPQHFGDGTRLSIL.

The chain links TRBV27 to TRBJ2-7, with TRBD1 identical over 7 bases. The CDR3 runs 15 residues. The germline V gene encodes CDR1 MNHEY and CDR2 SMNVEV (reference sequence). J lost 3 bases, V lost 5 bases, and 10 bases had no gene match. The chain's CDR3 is CASSVDRGQSYEQYF. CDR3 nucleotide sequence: TGTGCCAGCAGTGTGGATAGGGGGCAAAGCTACGAGCAGTACTTC.

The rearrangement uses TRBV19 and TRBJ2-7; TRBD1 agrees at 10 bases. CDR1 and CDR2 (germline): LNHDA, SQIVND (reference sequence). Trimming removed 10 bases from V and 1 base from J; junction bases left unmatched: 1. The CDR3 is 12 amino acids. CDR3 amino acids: CATGQGSYEQYF. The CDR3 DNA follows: TGTGCCACGGGACAGGGGTCCTACGAGCAGTACTTC.

CDR3 in DNA: TGTGCCAGCAGCCGAAGTCCGGGACAGAGATCTAATCGCAATCAGCCCCAGCATTTT. Amino acid sequence: CASSRSPGQRSNRNQPQHF. The V call is TRBV7-2, the J call TRBJ1-5, with TRBD1 identical over 7 bases. The germline CDR1 and CDR2 sequences are SGHTA and FQGNSA. The CDR3 runs 19 residues. J gave up 2 bases and V 5 bases, and 18 bases lay outside the gene matches.

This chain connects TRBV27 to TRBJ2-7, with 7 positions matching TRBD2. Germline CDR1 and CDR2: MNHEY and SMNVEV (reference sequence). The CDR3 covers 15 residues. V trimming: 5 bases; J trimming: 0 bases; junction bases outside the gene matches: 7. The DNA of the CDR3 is TGTGCCAGCAGTATGGGAGGGTACCTCTCCTACGAGCAGTACTTC. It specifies CASSMGGYLSYEQYF.

The CDR3 loop is CASSQGSKTYEQYF. The CDR3 coding sequence is TGCGCCAGCAGCCAAGGTAGCAAAACCTACGAGCAGTACTTC. The chain joins TRBV4-1 to TRBJ2-7; D gene ambiguous. Germline assignment: CDR1 MGHRA and CDR2 YSYEKL. The CDR3 loop spans 14 amino acids. Trimming took 1 base from V and 2 from J, leaving 9 bases between them.

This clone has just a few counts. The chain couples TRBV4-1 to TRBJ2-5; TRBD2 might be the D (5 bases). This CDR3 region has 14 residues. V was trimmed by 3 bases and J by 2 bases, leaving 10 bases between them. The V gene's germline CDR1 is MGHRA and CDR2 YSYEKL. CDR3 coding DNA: TGCGCCAGCAGCCACACCGGGGTTCAAGAGACCCAGTACTTC. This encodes CASSHTGVQETQYF.

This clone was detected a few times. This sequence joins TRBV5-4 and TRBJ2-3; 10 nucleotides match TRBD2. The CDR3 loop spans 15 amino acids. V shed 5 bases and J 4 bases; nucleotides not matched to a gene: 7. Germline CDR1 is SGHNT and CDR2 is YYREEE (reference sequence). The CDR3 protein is CASSPSGGQPDTQYF. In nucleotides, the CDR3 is TGTGCCAGCAGTCCTAGCGGGGGACAGCCAGATACGCAGTATTTT.

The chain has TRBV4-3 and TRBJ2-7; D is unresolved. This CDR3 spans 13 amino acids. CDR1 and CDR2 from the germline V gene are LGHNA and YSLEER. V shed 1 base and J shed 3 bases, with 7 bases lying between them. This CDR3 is CASSQAPGYEQYF. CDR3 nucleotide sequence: TGCGCCAGCAGCCAAGCGCCGGGCTACGAGCAGTACTTC.

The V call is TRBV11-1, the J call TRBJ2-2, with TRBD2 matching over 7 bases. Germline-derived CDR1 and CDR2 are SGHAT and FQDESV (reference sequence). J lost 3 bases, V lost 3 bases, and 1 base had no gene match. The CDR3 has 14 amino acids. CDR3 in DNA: TGTGCCAGCAGCTTGGGAGGGTACACCGGGGAGCTGTTTTTT. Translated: CASSLGGYTGELFF.

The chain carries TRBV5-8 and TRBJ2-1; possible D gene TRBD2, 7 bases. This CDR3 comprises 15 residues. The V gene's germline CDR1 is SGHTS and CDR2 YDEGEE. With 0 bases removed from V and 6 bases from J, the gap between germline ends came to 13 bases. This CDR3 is CASSLAGGKSNEQFF. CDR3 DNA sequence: TGTGCCAGCAGCTTGGCGGGGGGCAAGAGCAATGAGCAGTTCTTC.

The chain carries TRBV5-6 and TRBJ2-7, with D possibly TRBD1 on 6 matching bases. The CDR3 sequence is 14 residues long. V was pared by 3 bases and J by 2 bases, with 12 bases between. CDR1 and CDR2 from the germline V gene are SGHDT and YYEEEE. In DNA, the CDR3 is TGTGCCAGCAGCTGGTGGACAGAGACCTACGAGCAGTACTTC. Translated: CASSWWTETYEQYF.

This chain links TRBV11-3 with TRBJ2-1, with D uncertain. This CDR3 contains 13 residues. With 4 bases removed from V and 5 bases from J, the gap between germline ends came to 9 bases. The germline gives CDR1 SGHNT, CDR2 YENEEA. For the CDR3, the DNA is TGTGCCAGCAGCTCCCGGTCCGACAATGAGCAGTTCTTC. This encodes CASSSRSDNEQFF.

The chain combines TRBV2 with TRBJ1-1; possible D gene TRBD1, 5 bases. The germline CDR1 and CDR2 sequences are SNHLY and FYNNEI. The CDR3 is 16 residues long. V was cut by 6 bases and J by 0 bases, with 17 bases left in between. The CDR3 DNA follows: TGTGCCAGCAGCGGGGGGGAGCGGAGCATGAACACTGAAGCTTTCTTT. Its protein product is CASSGGERSMNTEAFF.

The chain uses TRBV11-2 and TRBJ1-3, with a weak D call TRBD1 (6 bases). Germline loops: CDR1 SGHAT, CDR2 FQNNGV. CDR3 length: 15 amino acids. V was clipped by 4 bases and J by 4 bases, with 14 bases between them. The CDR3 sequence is CASSYGGRDGNTIYF. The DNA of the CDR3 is TGTGCCAGCAGCTATGGGGGCAGGGACGGAAACACCATATATTTT.

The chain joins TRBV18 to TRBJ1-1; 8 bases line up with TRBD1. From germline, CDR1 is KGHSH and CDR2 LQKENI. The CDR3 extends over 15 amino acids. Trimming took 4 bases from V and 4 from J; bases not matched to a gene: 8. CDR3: CASSLDRVGITEAFF. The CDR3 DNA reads TGTGCCAGCTCACTGGACAGGGTGGGTATCACTGAAGCTTTCTTT.